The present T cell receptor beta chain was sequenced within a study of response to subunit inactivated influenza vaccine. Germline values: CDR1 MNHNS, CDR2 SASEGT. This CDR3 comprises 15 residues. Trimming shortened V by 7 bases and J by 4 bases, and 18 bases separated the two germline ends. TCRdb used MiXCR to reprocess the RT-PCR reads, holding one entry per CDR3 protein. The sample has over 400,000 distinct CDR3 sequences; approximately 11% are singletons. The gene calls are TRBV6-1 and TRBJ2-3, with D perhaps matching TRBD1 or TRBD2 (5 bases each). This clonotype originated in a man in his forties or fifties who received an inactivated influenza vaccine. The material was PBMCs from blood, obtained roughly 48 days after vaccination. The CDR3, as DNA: TGTGCCAGCATCAACGGACACCCCGGGGCAGATACGCAGTATTTT. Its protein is CASINGHPGADTQYF.